One sample yielded the 32 T cell receptor beta chains listed below, sequenced in a study of CXCR3-negative and CXCR3-positive naive CD8 T cells. TRB cDNA was prepared as libraries by UMI-labeled 5' RACE. From its re-call of the 5' RACE reads, TCRdb lists each CDR3 protein once, without DNA. This listing includes around 81,000 distinct CDR3 sequences. The sequenced sample was naive CXCR3- CD8+ T cells from blood. Subset here: CD45RO-CCR7+CD27+CD95- naive CD8+ T cells lacking CXCR3 (TNR3-). The receptor set was obtained from a human donor in good health. Some clones in this sample may be carry-over from other donors' samples.

The chain employs TRBV7-9 and TRBJ2-1; the D call of TRBD2 rests on TCRdb alone, since no DNA is present to check it. In germline, CDR1 is SEHNR, CDR2 FQNEAQ (reference sequence). The CDR3 contains 16 residues. This CDR3 is CASSWLAESSYNEQFF.

The chain carries TRBV19 and TRBJ2-5; the TRBD1 assignment by TCRdb is unverifiable without DNA. The CDR3 is made up of 15 amino acids. The germline V gene encodes CDR1 LNHDA and CDR2 SQIVND (reference sequence). The CDR3 is CASKSDRGFEETQYF.

The gene calls are TRBV9 and TRBJ2-7; TCRdb's assignment of TRBD1 cannot be checked, as there is no DNA. The CDR3 runs to 12 residues. The germline V gene has CDR1 SGDLS and CDR2 YYNGEE. CDR3 amino acids: CARPTDFYEQYF.

V and J are TRBV28 and TRBJ2-1; TCRdb picks TRBD1, but there is no DNA to check that call. Germline V gives CDR1 MDHEN, CDR2 SYDVKM. This CDR3 comprises 15 residues. The CDR3 loop reads CASSLDREVINEQFF.

The CDR3 sequence: CASSAGAGGSTDTQYF. This chain connects TRBV5-4 to TRBJ2-3; TCRdb returns TRBD2, unconfirmable since there is no DNA. CDR1 is SGHNT, CDR2 YYREEE, per germline (reference sequence). The length of the CDR3 is 16 residues.

The chain uses TRBV19 and TRBJ2-3; TCRdb indicates TRBD1, and absent DNA this call remains unverified. Germline loops: CDR1 LNHDA, CDR2 SQIVND (reference sequence). The CDR3 contains 16 residues. CDR3 amino acids: CASSWGTDSSTDTQYF.

V is TRBV7-9 and J is TRBJ2-7; the TCRdb call, TRBD2, lacks DNA for checking. Germline V lookup: CDR1 SEHNR, CDR2 FQNEAQ (reference sequence). The CDR3 is 12 amino acids. The CDR3 is CASSFQGREQYF.

This chain uses TRBV7-2 with TRBJ2-5; TCRdb lists TRBD1, though no DNA is available to test this call. CDR3 length equals 16 residues. CDR1 SGHTA and CDR2 FQGNSA come from the germline V gene. CDR3 in amino acids: CASSLITAGGGETQYF.

The genes are TRBV6-1 and TRBJ2-1; TCRdb's assignment of TRBD1 cannot be checked, as there is no DNA. In germline, CDR1 is MNHNS, CDR2 SASEGT. The CDR3 runs 16 residues. CDR3 protein: CASSYWGGSSYNEQFF.

The chain joins TRBV7-2 to TRBJ2-2. The CDR3 contains 13 residues. Germline V gene lookup returns CDR1 SGHTA and CDR2 FQGNSA. CDR3 in amino acids: CASSLVSTGELFF.

The chain carries TRBV11-2 and TRBJ2-1; the TCRdb D gene call, TRBD2, has no DNA to confirm it. CDR1 is SGHAT and CDR2 is FQNNGV in the germline V gene. The CDR3 contains 13 residues. The CDR3 is CASSLPSGDEQFF.

This rearrangement joins TRBV9 to TRBJ2-1; the D call from TCRdb, TRBD2, cannot be confirmed without DNA. The length of the CDR3 is 15 residues. Germline V gives CDR1 SGDLS, CDR2 YYNGEE. The CDR3: CASSVSAGGYNEQFF.

This chain links TRBV3-1 with TRBJ2-3; the TRBD2 assignment by TCRdb is unverifiable without DNA. The length of the CDR3 is 14 residues. Germline-derived CDR1 and CDR2 are LGHDT and YNNKEL (reference sequence). The chain's CDR3 is CASGTSGYTDTQYF.

The V call is TRBV20-1, the J call TRBJ2-7; TCRdb designates TRBD1, a call that cannot be tested without DNA. The length of the CDR3 is 13 residues. Germline-derived CDR1 and CDR2 are DFQATT and SNEGSKA (reference sequence). CDR3 region: CSAPDIILYEQYF.

The chain has TRBV6-2 or TRBV6-3 and TRBJ1-1. Germline-derived CDR1 and CDR2 are MNHEY and SVGEGT. There are 13 residues in the CDR3. The chain's CDR3 is CASSYTENTEAFF.

The chain joins TRBV28 to TRBJ2-7; TCRdb designates TRBD2, a call that cannot be tested without DNA. Germline V CDR1 and CDR2: MDHEN, SYDVKM. This CDR3 spans 14 amino acids. The CDR3 spells CASTGGMYKHEQYF.

This chain's CDR3 is CASSEYNRYEQYF. This chain links TRBV25-1 with TRBJ2-7. The germline CDR1 and CDR2 sequences are MGHDK and SYGVNS. CDR3 length: 13 residues.

The rearrangement links TRBV20-1 to TRBJ2-7; TCRdb's assignment of TRBD1 cannot be checked, as there is no DNA. Per germline, CDR1 DFQATT and CDR2 SNEGSKA (reference sequence). The CDR3 is 14 residues long. CDR3: CSARQRGQLYEQYF.

The gene calls are TRBV20-1 and TRBJ2-7; TCRdb proposes TRBD1, but this gene call is untestable without DNA. The germline V gene has CDR1 DFQATT and CDR2 SNEGSKA (reference sequence). CDR3 size: 17 residues. CDR3 loop: CSARDQTGTVSSYEQYF.

The chain is built from TRBV29-1 and TRBJ1-4. The CDR3 runs 13 residues. The germline gives CDR1 SQVTM, CDR2 ANQGSEA. CDR3 residues: CSVGWGGYEKLFF.

The V call is TRBV15, the J call TRBJ1-2; TCRdb reports TRBD1, a call that lacks DNA to check it against. This CDR3 is built from 14 residues. Germline V CDR1 and CDR2: LNHNV, YYDKDF (reference sequence). CDR3 amino acids: CATVDAPLGYGYTF.

This chain's CDR3 is CASSLGVANEQYF. The chain employs TRBV5-1 and TRBJ2-7. The CDR3 contains 13 residues. Germline CDR1 SGHRS, CDR2 YFSETQ.

The chain carries TRBV4-3 and TRBJ1-1. The germline V gene has CDR1 LGHNA and CDR2 YSLEER. This CDR3 has 15 residues. The CDR3 here is CASSQGRGPSTEAFF.

This chain links TRBV14 with TRBJ1-2; the TCRdb D gene call, TRBD1, has no DNA to confirm it. Germline CDR1 SGHDN, CDR2 FVKESK. The CDR3 has 13 residues. CDR3 residues: CASSFWTGDGYTF.

V gene TRBV28 combines with J gene TRBJ2-1. The CDR3 has 16 amino acids. Germline CDR1 MDHEN, CDR2 SYDVKM. CDR3 loop: CASSPRTGSSYNEQFF. Filled out from reference TRBV28 and TRBJ2-1, the complete variable domain reads DVKVTQSSRYLVKRTGEKVFLECVQDMDHENMFWYRQDPGLGLRLIYFSYDVKMKEKGDIPEGYSVSREKKERFSLILESASTNQTSMYLCASSPRTGSSYNEQFFGPGTRLTVL.

V is TRBV14 and J is TRBJ2-1; TCRdb's assignment of TRBD2 cannot be checked, as there is no DNA. The V gene's germline CDR1 is SGHDN and CDR2 FVKESK. The CDR3 totals 15 residues. CDR3 region: CASSPGTSGRVEQFF.

The V call is TRBV15, the J call TRBJ2-4; absent DNA, TCRdb's TRBD1 call cannot be checked. The CDR3 spans 15 residues. From germline, CDR1 is LNHNV and CDR2 YYDKDF (reference sequence). CDR3 protein: CATSRDYSRGDIQYF.

The gene calls are TRBV28 and TRBJ1-5; TCRdb's D gene call, TRBD1, goes unchecked for lack of DNA. This CDR3 is built from 17 residues. The germline gives CDR1 MDHEN, CDR2 SYDVKM. The chain's CDR3 is CASSSTIRGLKNQPQHF.

The rearrangement joins TRBV20-1 to TRBJ2-7; TCRdb calls TRBD2, which cannot be checked without DNA. The CDR3 extends over 15 amino acids. Looked up from germline, CDR1 is DFQATT and CDR2 is SNEGSKA (reference sequence). CDR3 in amino acids: CSARDLWRETYEQYF.

The rearrangement joins TRBV7-9 to TRBJ2-1. CDR3 length: 14 residues. Germline values: CDR1 SEHNR, CDR2 FQNEAQ (reference sequence). The CDR3 sequence: CASSLDGPYNEQFF.

The genes are TRBV7-8 and TRBJ2-5; TCRdb's D call, TRBD1, is unchecked because there is no DNA. This CDR3 has 17 amino acids. Per germline, CDR1 SGHVS and CDR2 FQNEAQ. CDR3: CASSSPKDRGRGETQYF.

The CDR3 is CSVEGGDSGANVLTF. This chain joins TRBV29-1 and TRBJ2-6; no DNA is available, so the TRBD1 call from TCRdb remains unchecked. The CDR3 runs to 15 residues. Germline CDR1 and CDR2: SQVTM and ANQGSEA. The whole variable domain, remainder taken from reference TRBV29-1 and TRBJ2-6, is SAVISQKPSRDICQRGTSLTIQCQVDSQVTMMFWYRQQPGQSLTLIATANQGSEATYESGFVIDKFPISRPNLTFSTLTVSNMSPEDSSIYLCSVEGGDSGANVLTFGAGSRLTVL.